This TCR beta chain was profiled in a study of graft-versus-host responses after intestinal transplantation. Whole-study context: Anti-thymocyte globulin served as induction for all recipients, who then took tacrolimus and steroids for approximately 3 years. General study results and limits: The presence of high graft-versus-host to host-versus-graft clonal ratios in allografts characterized patients with graft-donor T cell macrochimerism. Detection of GvH clones occurred in recipient marrow, and some had their first appearance in ileum or blood.

V lost 3 bases to trimming and J lost 7 bases; unmatched junction nucleotides: 6. The CDR3 has 14 amino acids. Per the germline V gene, CDR1 is MRHNA and CDR2 is SNTAGT. TCRdb keeps only in-frame clones here, not all; method: immunoSEQ multiplex PCR. Found here are about 10,000 clones, roughly 88% of them singletons; the top ten hold roughly a tenth. This clone was seen a few times. Its antigen is not known. The V gene is TRBV6-4, the J gene TRBJ2-1, with 7 bases matching TRBD2. Here the sequenced sample was PBMCs, taken just over 240 days after intestinal transplant. This clonotype originated in a human patient who received an intestinal transplant, so some T cells may come from the graft donor. In DNA, the CDR3 is TGTGCCAGCAGTGAAGCGGGATCAGCGAATGAGCAGTTCTTC. This codes for CASSEAGSANEQFF.